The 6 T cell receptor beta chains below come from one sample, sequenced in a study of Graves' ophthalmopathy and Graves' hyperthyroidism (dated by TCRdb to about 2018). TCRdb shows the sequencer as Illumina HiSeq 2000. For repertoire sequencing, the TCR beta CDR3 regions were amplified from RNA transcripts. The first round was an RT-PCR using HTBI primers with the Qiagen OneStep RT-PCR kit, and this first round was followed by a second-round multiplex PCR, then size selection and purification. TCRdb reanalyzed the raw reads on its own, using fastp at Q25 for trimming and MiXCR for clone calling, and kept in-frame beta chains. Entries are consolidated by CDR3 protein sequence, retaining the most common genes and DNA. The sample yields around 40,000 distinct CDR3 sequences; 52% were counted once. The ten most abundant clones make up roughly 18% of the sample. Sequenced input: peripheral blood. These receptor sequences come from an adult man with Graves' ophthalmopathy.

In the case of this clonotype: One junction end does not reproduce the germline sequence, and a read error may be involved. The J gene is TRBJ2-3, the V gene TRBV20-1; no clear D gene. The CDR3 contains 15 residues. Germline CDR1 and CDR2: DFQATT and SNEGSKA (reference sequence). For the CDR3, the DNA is TGCAGTGCTAGTGACCCCCTCCACCGCACAGATACGCAGTACTTT. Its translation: CSASDPLHRTDTQYF.

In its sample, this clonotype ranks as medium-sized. The CDR3 sequence is CASSSTFTNTEAFF. The CDR3 nucleotides are TGTGCCAGCAGCTCGACCTTCACGAACACTGAAGCTTTCTTT. This chain links TRBV7-6 with TRBJ1-1; D is ambiguous. Trimming cost V 4 bases and J 1 base, with 10 bases left between them. Germline CDR1 is SGHVS and CDR2 is FNYEAQ. The CDR3 spans 14 residues.

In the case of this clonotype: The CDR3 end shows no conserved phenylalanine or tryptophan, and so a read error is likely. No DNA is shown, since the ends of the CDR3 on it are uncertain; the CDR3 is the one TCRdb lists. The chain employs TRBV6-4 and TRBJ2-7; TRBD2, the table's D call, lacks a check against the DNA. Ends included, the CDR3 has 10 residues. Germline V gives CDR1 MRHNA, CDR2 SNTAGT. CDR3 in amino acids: CASSDSGLAG.

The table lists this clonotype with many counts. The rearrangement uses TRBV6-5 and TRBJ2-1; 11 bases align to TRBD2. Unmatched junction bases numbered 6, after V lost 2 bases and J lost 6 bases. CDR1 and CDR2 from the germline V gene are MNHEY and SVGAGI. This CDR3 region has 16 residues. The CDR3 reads CASSYLIAGGFNEQFF. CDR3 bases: TGTGCCAGCAGTTACCTTATAGCGGGGGGGTTCAATGAGCAGTTCTTC.

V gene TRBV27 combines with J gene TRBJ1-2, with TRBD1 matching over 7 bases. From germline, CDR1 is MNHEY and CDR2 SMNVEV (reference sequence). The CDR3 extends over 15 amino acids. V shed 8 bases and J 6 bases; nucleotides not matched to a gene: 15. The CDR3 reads CASGITRGALNGYTF. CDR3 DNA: TGTGCCAGCGGCATCACCAGGGGGGCGTTAAATGGCTACACCTTC.

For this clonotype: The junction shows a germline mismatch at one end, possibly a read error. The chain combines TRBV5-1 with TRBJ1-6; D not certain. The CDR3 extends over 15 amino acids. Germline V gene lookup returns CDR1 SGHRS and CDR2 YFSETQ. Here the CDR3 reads CASSLVHGYNSPLHF. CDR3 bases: TGTGCCAGCAGCTTGGTACATGGCTATAATTCACCCCTCCACTTT.